This T cell receptor beta chain was recorded in a study of cytomegalovirus exposure and HLA in healthy donors. Across the study: From donors who were HLA-typed, an early data release held 75 million to 85 million unique TCRs.

PCR involved 60 Vbeta and 13 Jbeta primers. The protocol was immunoSEQ multiplex PCR, while the TCRdb copy is restricted to in-frame clones and leaves out a portion. The sample includes 100,000 to 150,000 clones, 70% to 90% of them seen just once. The CDR3 is 19 residues long. The V segment lost 4 bases and the J segment 0 bases; nucleotides outside the gene matches: 15. Germline V gene data show CDR1 as SGHTA and CDR2 as FQGTGA. The study, taken as a whole, reports: Sequencing probably produced one cluster of sequence variants that were highly shared.

About this clone: Its matching antigen is unknown.

J is TRBJ2-1 and V is TRBV7-3, with 7 bases identical to TRBD2. The sequenced sample consisted of PBMCs. The clonotype originates from a man aged 40-49 years in good health and CMV-seronegative. CDR3 coding DNA: TGTGCCAGCAGCTCCATTCGGTTGCTAGCGGAGAGCTCCTACAATGAGCAGTTCTTC. Protein: CASSSIRLLAESSYNEQFF.